The clone carrying this TCR beta chain came up many times. This CDR3 contains 12 residues. Germline assignment: CDR1 LGHDT and CDR2 YNNKEL (reference sequence). V was shortened by 2 bases and J by 6 bases, with 8 bases between the two germline ends. This entry comes from a study of T cells in Graves' hyperthyroidism and ophthalmopathy. Patients having uncontrolled infection, another autoimmune disease, pregnancy or lactation were not included. TCR beta CDR3 regions were amplified from RNA. Primed by the HTBI set, a first-round RT-PCR was run on the TCR CDR3. Using its own MiXCR run on the multiplex PCR reads, TCRdb lists one record per CDR3 protein. The sample yields under 200,000 distinct CDR3 sequences, 9.4% seen once.

This sequence was found in a woman between 18 and 29 years old with Graves' hyperthyroidism that later progressed to Graves' ophthalmopathy. This chain uses TRBV3-1 with TRBJ2-7; TRBD1 or TRBD2 may be the D gene (5 bases each). The sample comprised blood. CDR3 DNA sequence: TGTGCCAGCAGCCAACGTGGGGGCGAGCAGTACTTC. Its protein is CASSQRGGEQYF.